The 20 T cell receptor beta chains below all came from one sample that was sequenced in a study of shared clonotypes between healthy human individuals. Libraries were prepared by immunoSEQ multiplex PCR; TCRdb keeps only in-frame clonotypes and omits some of them. Of a few hundred thousand clones in the sample, around 96% were seen once. Sequencing used memory CD8+ T cells sorted from blood. As for subset: CD45RO+ cells pooled with CCR7-negative TemRA cells. The receptors here all came from a man aged 25 to 45 in good health.

The V gene is TRBV28, the J gene TRBJ1-2; D unclear. Deletions cut 2 bases from V and 4 bases from J, with 11 bases between. The CDR3 runs to 14 residues. Germline V gene lookup returns CDR1 MDHEN and CDR2 SYDVKM. The CDR3 loop is CASSLEVRLYGYTF. The CDR3 DNA reads as TGTGCCAGCAGTTTAGAGGTCAGACTCTATGGCTACACCTTC.

The J gene is TRBJ2-1, the V gene TRBV25-1; D gene uncertain. The CDR3 has 13 amino acids. Trimming took off 5 bases at V and 3 bases at J, with 8 bases between the two ends. Germline values: CDR1 MGHDK, CDR2 SYGVNS. The CDR3 nucleotides read TGTGCCAGCAGTACCCAGAGCTACAATGAGCAGTTCTTC. Translation: CASSTQSYNEQFF.

The table lists this clone with a count of one. The V and J genes are TRBV30 and TRBJ2-5; no clear D. From germline, CDR1 is GTSNPN and CDR2 SVGIG (reference sequence). The CDR3 length is 11 residues. As DNA, the CDR3 is TGTGCAGGACGAAATCAAGAGACCCAGTACTTC. Translating it yields CAGRNQETQYF.

This rearrangement joins TRBV4-2 to TRBJ2-2, with TRBD2 matching over 8 bases. This CDR3 is 16 amino acids long. Trimming cost V 0 bases and J 8 bases; bases outside gene matches: 8. CDR1 is LGHNA and CDR2 is YNFKEQ in the germline V gene. CDR3 bases: TGTGCCAGCAGCCAAGAGCTAGCGGGTGTGCGAGGGGAGCTGTTTTTT. It is translated as CASSQELAGVRGELFF.

V usage is TRBV30 and J usage is TRBJ2-1; 12 positions match TRBD2. Germline CDR1 is GTSNPN and CDR2 is SVGIG (reference sequence). J gave up 5 bases and V 2 bases, and 7 bases lay outside the gene matches. The length of the CDR3 is 16 residues. The CDR3 protein is CAWSPFGLAGNNEQFF. Here the CDR3 DNA reads TGTGCCTGGAGTCCCTTTGGACTAGCGGGAAACAATGAGCAGTTCTTC.

This sequence joins TRBV7-2 and TRBJ2-7, with 9 bases lining up with TRBD1. The germline V gene has CDR1 SGHTA and CDR2 FQGNSA. The CDR3 extends over 14 amino acids. The V segment lost 5 bases and the J segment 5 bases; nucleotides outside the gene matches: 7. The CDR3 nucleotides are TGTGCCAGCAGCCTGAGGGACAGGGCGCACGAGCAGTACTTC. It specifies CASSLRDRAHEQYF.

J is TRBJ2-7 and V is TRBV25-1, with D uncertain. Trimming cost V 3 bases and J 5 bases, with 5 bases left between them. Germline V CDR1 and CDR2: MGHDK, SYGVNS. CDR3 length: 11 amino acids. The CDR3 sequence is CASSELDEQYF. The CDR3 region has the DNA TGTGCCAGCAGTGAGCTGGACGAGCAGTACTTC.

The gene calls are TRBV19 and TRBJ2-1; the D gene is possibly TRBD2 (5 bases). With 1 base removed from V and 4 bases from J, the gap between germline ends came to 11 bases. CDR3 length equals 15 residues. Germline loops: CDR1 LNHDA, CDR2 SQIVND (reference sequence). The CDR3 DNA sequence: TGTGCCAGTAGTATAGGGACTTTGAGGTACAATGAGCAGTTCTTC. Protein sequence: CASSIGTLRYNEQFF.

The chain carries TRBV15 and TRBJ2-1; weak D call: TRBD2 (6 bases). CDR1 is LNHNV and CDR2 is YYDKDF in the germline V gene (reference sequence). The V and J ends lost 3 bases and 4 bases respectively, with 10 bases between them. There are 14 residues in the CDR3. The CDR3 region is CATSRRLAYNEQFF. The CDR3 nucleotides are TGTGCCACCAGCAGGAGGCTAGCGTACAATGAGCAGTTCTTC.

The CDR3 nucleotides read TGTGCCAGCAGAAGAACAGGGATTCGGAAAGAGACCCAGTACTTC. It yields the protein CASRRTGIRKETQYF. The rearrangement links TRBV6-5 to TRBJ2-5; D possibly corresponds to TRBD1 (6 bases). Germline CDR1 and CDR2: MNHEY and SVGAGI. The CDR3 runs to 15 residues. V was clipped by 6 bases and J by 3 bases, with 17 bases between them.

The V gene is TRBV2, the J gene TRBJ1-1; the D is unclear. This CDR3 region has 9 residues. Germline V gene sequence: CDR1 SNHLY, CDR2 FYNNEI. The ends were cut back, 11 bases at V and 14 bases at J, with 15 bases in the middle. CDR3 in amino acids: CAGNPTPFF. DNA of the CDR3: TGTGCCGGGAACCCTACCCCATTCTTT.

V usage is TRBV7-2 and J usage is TRBJ2-7, with 9 bases that match TRBD2. Trimming at V came to 3 bases and at J to 3 bases, leaving 3 bases not matched to a gene. From germline, CDR1 is SGHTA and CDR2 FQGNSA. The CDR3 contains 14 residues. The CDR3 loop is CASSLSSGVYEQYF. The CDR3 DNA sequence: TGTGCCAGCAGCTTGTCTAGCGGGGTCTACGAGCAGTACTTC.

The chain recombines TRBV12-2 with TRBJ1-3; whether TRBD1, the table's D call, matches the DNA was not checked. TRBV12-2 is a listed pseudogene. CDR3 length equals 17 residues. CDR3 in DNA: TGTGCAAGTCGCTTACGCAATGGGGGCCCCTCTGGAAACACCATATATTTT. This translates into CASRLRNGGPSGNTIYF.

This chain links TRBV30 with TRBJ1-5; TRBD1 might be the D (6 bases). Trimming stripped 0 bases from V and 3 bases from J, with 6 bases between. The CDR3 extends over 13 amino acids. Germline V gives CDR1 GTSNPN, CDR2 SVGIG (reference sequence). In DNA, the CDR3 is TGTGCCTGGAGTGTGGGACACAATCAGCCCCAGCATTTT. Its protein is CAWSVGHNQPQHF.

This sequence joins TRBV7-9 and TRBJ1-5; a possible D gene is TRBD1 (5 bases). The germline CDR1 and CDR2 sequences are SEHNR and FQNEAQ (reference sequence). The CDR3 is 15 amino acids. Deletions cut 1 base from V and 0 bases from J, with 7 bases between. The CDR3 sequence is CASSLGQLSNQPQHF. For the CDR3, the DNA is TGTGCCAGCAGCTTAGGACAGCTTAGCAATCAGCCCCAGCATTTT.

The V and J genes are TRBV10-3 and TRBJ2-7, with TRBD2 matching 7 bases. The junction had 3 bases not matched to a gene; V was cut back by 1 base and J by 0 bases. There are 15 residues in the CDR3. Germline loops: CDR1 ENHRY, CDR2 SYGVKD. CDR3 amino acids: CAISEYRTSSYEQYF. The CDR3 bases are TGTGCCATCAGTGAGTATAGGACTAGCTCCTACGAGCAGTACTTC.

The chain links TRBV5-1 to TRBJ1-2; D is possibly TRBD1 (5 bases). Germline V gives CDR1 SGHRS, CDR2 YFSETQ. V lost 0 bases to trimming and J lost 7 bases, with 10 bases between them. This CDR3 has 13 amino acids. CDR3 sequence (DNA): TGCGCCAGCAGCTTGGGCAGGGAAGGTGGCTACACCTTC. It translates to CASSLGREGGYTF.

The rearrangement uses TRBV28 and TRBJ1-5, with 8 bases aligning to TRBD1. V was clipped by 6 bases and J by 4 bases; unmatched bases: 14. Germline CDR1 reads MDHEN; CDR2 reads SYDVKM. The CDR3 loop spans 17 amino acids. In DNA form, the CDR3 reads TGTGCCAGCAGCCAGCCTCAGACAGGGGTTACTAATCAGCCCCAGCATTTT. As protein: CASSQPQTGVTNQPQHF. Full variable domain (rest looked up from reference TRBV28 and TRBJ1-5): DVKVTQSSRYLVKRTGEKVFLECVQDMDHENMFWYRQDPGLGLRLIYFSYDVKMKEKGDIPEGYSVSREKKERFSLILESASTNQTSMYLCASSQPQTGVTNQPQHFGDGTRLSIL.

This clone came up once. The V call is TRBV29-1, the J call TRBJ1-1, with a tentative D call TRBD1 (5 bases). The V gene's germline CDR1 is SQVTM and CDR2 ANQGSEA. This CDR3 comprises 17 residues. Deletions cut 4 bases from V and 6 bases from J, with 27 bases between. The CDR3 protein is CSVGGGLEMDADAEAFF. CDR3 DNA: TGCAGCGTTGGCGGGGGTCTAGAGATGGACGCGGACGCTGAAGCTTTCTTT. Variable domain in full (rest from reference TRBV29-1 and TRBJ1-1): SAVISQKPSRDICQRGTSLTIQCQVDSQVTMMFWYRQQPGQSLTLIATANQGSEATYESGFVIDKFPISRPNLTFSTLTVSNMSPEDSSIYLCSVGGGLEMDADAEAFFGQGTRLTVV.

V and J are TRBV5-1 and TRBJ2-7; 9 nucleotides match TRBD2. With 0 bases clipped from V and 5 bases from J, the junction kept 6 bases outside the gene matches. This CDR3 region has 15 residues. The germline V gene has CDR1 SGHRS and CDR2 YFSETQ. Written as DNA, the CDR3 is TGCGCCAGCAGCTTGGTCCGGCGGGAGGGGCACGAGCAGTACTTC. Translating it yields CASSLVRREGHEQYF. The variable domain in full, with the rest retrieved from reference TRBV5-1 and TRBJ2-7, is KAGVTQTPRYLIKTRGQQVTLSCSPISGHRSVSWYQQTPGQGLQFLFEYFSETQRNKGNFPGRFSGRQFSNSRSEMNVSTLELGDSALYLCASSLVRREGHEQYFGPGTRLTVT.